A single sample is the source of the 12 T cell receptor beta chains below, sequenced in a study of blood T cells in healthy people across ages. Next came a second PCR, run for about 7 to 12 cycles, which used a sample-barcoded 5' primer along with a J-beta primer mix. TCRdb redid the calling of the 5' RACE reads with MiXCR, one entry per CDR3 protein. The data show roughly 570,000 distinct CDR3 sequences, with approximately 25% seen just once and around 18% held by the top ten. Sequencing was carried out using blood. The receptor source for this set is a woman between 70 and 85 years old in good health.

The CDR3 sequence: CASSLARSGGDQETQYF. The CDR3 region has the DNA TGTGCCAGCAGCTTAGCGAGGAGCGGGGGCGACCAAGAGACCCAGTACTTC. The chain is built from TRBV7-9 and TRBJ2-5; 8 bases are shared with TRBD2. Germline V gene sequence: CDR1 SEHNR, CDR2 FQNEAQ (reference sequence). Germline trimming cut 0 bases from V and 0 bases from J; bases unmatched to any gene: 6. There are 17 residues in the CDR3. Supplemented by reference TRBV7-9 and TRBJ2-5, the full variable domain reads DTGVSQNPRHKITKRGQNVTFRCDPISEHNRLYWYRQTLGQGPEFLTYFQNEAQLEKSRLLSDRFSAERPKGSFSTLEIQRTEQGDSAMYLCASSLARSGGDQETQYFGPGTRLLVL.

In its sample, this clonotype was seen a few times. This chain links TRBV6-5 with TRBJ2-5; 7 bases map to TRBD1. The V segment lost 5 bases and the J segment 5 bases; nucleotides outside the gene matches: 8. Germline CDR1 reads MNHEY; CDR2 reads SVGAGI. This CDR3 contains 14 residues. The DNA for the CDR3 is TGTGCCAGCAGTCCCCACAGGGGAAGGGAGACCCAGTACTTC. Its protein product is CASSPHRGRETQYF.

This clonotype has more than one count but fewer than ten. Its ends do not fully match the called genes, so a read error is possible. The chain uses TRBV12-3 or TRBV12-4 and TRBJ2-5, with 7 bases fitting TRBD1. The CDR3 sequence is 15 residues long. This chain's CDR3 is CASSPLRDSQETRYF. CDR3 DNA: TGTGCCAGCAGTCCCCTCCGGGACAGCCAAGAGACCCGGTACTTC.

This clonotype turned up a few times. The gene calls are TRBV12-3 or TRBV12-4 and TRBJ1-3; maybe TRBD1 (6 bases). The CDR3 totals 14 residues. V was pared by 8 bases and J by 2 bases, with 13 bases between. CDR3 in amino acids: CASGLGGTGNTIYF. The CDR3 nucleotides read TGTGCCAGCGGCCTTGGGGGCACTGGAAACACCATATATTTT.

The CDR3 DNA sequence: TGCAGCGTTGAGGGGGGTGTAATCTCCTACAATGAGCAGTTCTTC. Encoded protein: CSVEGGVISYNEQFF. J is TRBJ2-1 and V is TRBV29-1, with TRBD2 as a possible D gene (6 bases). This CDR3 region has 15 residues. Trimming took off 3 bases at V and 0 bases at J, with 12 bases between the two ends. Germline V gene lookup returns CDR1 SQVTM and CDR2 ANQGSEA.

This clonotype was counted a few times. The chain carries TRBV20-1 and TRBJ2-1; 14 nucleotides agree with TRBD2. The CDR3 totals 16 residues. V dropped 0 bases and J dropped 7; count of bases not matched to a gene: 5. From germline, CDR1 is DFQATT and CDR2 SNEGSKA (reference sequence). CDR3 DNA: TGCAGTGCTAGAGACCCCTGGACTAGCGGGGGGAATGAGCAGTTCTTC. Translating gives CSARDPWTSGGNEQFF.

This chain joins TRBV20-1 and TRBJ2-3, with D tentatively TRBD2 (5 bases). CDR1 and CDR2 (germline): DFQATT, SNEGSKA (reference sequence). V lost 5 bases and J 5 bases, leaving 14 bases between the germline ends. The CDR3 consists of 13 residues. The CDR3 protein is CSAFSPAGDTQYF. CDR3 coding DNA: TGCAGTGCTTTTAGCCCCGCGGGAGATACGCAGTATTTT.

This chain joins TRBV20-1 and TRBJ2-1, with TRBD1 identical over 7 bases. Germline-derived CDR1 and CDR2 are DFQATT and SNEGSKA (reference sequence). This CDR3 contains 16 residues. The V gene end was trimmed by 3 bases and the J gene end by 0 bases; junction bases not matched to a gene: 8. The CDR3 coding sequence is TGCAGTGCTAGCCGGGACAGATACTTCTCCTACAATGAGCAGTTCTTC. This gives the protein CSASRDRYFSYNEQFF.

The rearrangement links TRBV5-1 to TRBJ2-7, with 8 bases aligning to TRBD1. After removal of 8 bases from V and 6 bases from J, the junction contained 7 bases not matched to a gene. Germline V gives CDR1 SGHRS, CDR2 YFSETQ. This CDR3 contains 12 residues. The CDR3 nucleotides are TGCGCCAGAACGGACAGGGTGGGCGAGCAGTACTTC. Amino acids: CARTDRVGEQYF.

The table lists this clonotype with a few counts. The chain employs TRBV6-2 or TRBV6-3 and TRBJ1-5; D possibly corresponds to TRBD1 (5 bases). CDR3 length: 14 residues. Per the germline V gene, CDR1 is MNHEY and CDR2 is SVGEGT. V shed 7 bases and J shed 7 bases, with 17 bases lying between them. CDR3 sequence: CASKVSGDGQPQHF. The CDR3 DNA sequence: TGTGCCAGCAAGGTATCGGGGGACGGCCAGCCCCAGCATTTT.

This clonotype was counted a few times. The chain uses TRBV12-3 or TRBV12-4 and TRBJ2-4; D assignment may be TRBD1 or TRBD2 (6 bases each). Between the trimmed V and J ends, which lost 5 bases and 3 bases, there was a span of 17 bases. The CDR3 loop spans 16 amino acids. The DNA of the CDR3 is TGTGCCAGCAGTGTAGGGGGGTCGGGGGTCAAAAACATTCAGTACTTC. Its protein is CASSVGGSGVKNIQYF.

The table lists this clonotype with many counts. The rearrangement joins TRBV2 to TRBJ2-2; 8 positions agree with TRBD1. The CDR3 contains 15 residues. Germline V gene data show CDR1 as SNHLY and CDR2 as FYNNEI. J gave up 4 bases and V 7 bases, and 8 bases lay outside the gene matches. The CDR3 sequence: CASTQGASSTGELFF. The CDR3 DNA follows: TGTGCCAGCACGCAGGGGGCGAGTAGCACCGGGGAGCTGTTTTTT.